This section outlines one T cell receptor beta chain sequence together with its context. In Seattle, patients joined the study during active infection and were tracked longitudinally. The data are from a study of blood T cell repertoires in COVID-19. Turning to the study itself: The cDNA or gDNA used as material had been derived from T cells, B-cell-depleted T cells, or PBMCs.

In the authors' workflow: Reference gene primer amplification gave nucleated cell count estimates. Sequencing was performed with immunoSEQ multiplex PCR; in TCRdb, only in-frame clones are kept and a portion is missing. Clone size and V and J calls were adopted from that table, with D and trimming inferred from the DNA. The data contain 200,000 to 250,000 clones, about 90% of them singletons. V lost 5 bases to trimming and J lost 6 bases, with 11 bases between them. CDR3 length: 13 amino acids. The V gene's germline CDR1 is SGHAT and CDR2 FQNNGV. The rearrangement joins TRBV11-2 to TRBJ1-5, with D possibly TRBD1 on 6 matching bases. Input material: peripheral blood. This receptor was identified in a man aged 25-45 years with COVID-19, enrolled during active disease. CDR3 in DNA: TGTGCCAGCAGCATCCAGGGGTCTCAGCCCCAGCATTTT. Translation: CASSIQGSQPQHF.